This TCR beta chain was captured in a study of blood T cell repertoires in COVID-19. Across the whole study: From T cells, B-cell-depleted T cells, or PBMCs came the material, which was cDNA or gDNA.

Germline CDR1 and CDR2: SNHLY and FYNNEI. CDR3 length: 14 amino acids. The ends lost 6 bases at V and 7 bases at J; junction bases unmatched: 11. Assay used: immunoSEQ multiplex PCR; TCRdb lists only in-frame clones, some missing. This sample yields fewer than 200,000 clones, of which roughly 71% are seen a single time; 3.7% belongs to the top ten. The gene calls are TRBV2 and TRBJ1-2; 7 nucleotides match TRBD1. Sequencing used peripheral blood. The source is an elderly woman with acute or convalescent COVID-19. CDR3 loop: CASSFQSTGSGYTF. DNA of the CDR3: TGTGCCAGCAGCTTCCAATCGACAGGGTCTGGCTACACCTTC.